The 3 T cell receptor beta chains below come from one sample, sequenced in a study of blood T cell repertoires in COVID-19. Here immunoSEQ multiplex PCR was the method, and the copy in TCRdb shows in-frame clones only, minus some. The sample comprises 25,000 to 35,000 clones, around 90% of which are singletons, and roughly 9.5% rests with the top ten. The sequencing input was peripheral blood. The receptor source for this set is a human donor with active COVID-19. The donor label of this sample is uncertain.

The V call is TRBV7-2, the J call TRBJ2-1, with D hard to call. V lost 5 bases and J 3 bases, leaving 5 bases between the germline ends. Germline V lookup: CDR1 SGHTA, CDR2 FQGNSA. This CDR3 has 12 residues. The CDR3 protein is CASSPDYNEQFF. DNA for the CDR3: TGTGCCAGCAGCCCAGACTACAATGAGCAGTTCTTC.

J is TRBJ2-1 and V is TRBV2; 7 positions match TRBD1. V shed 6 bases, J shed 0 bases, and the junction held 2 bases outside the gene matches. The CDR3 is 14 amino acids. The germline gives CDR1 SNHLY, CDR2 FYNNEI. The CDR3 loop reads CASRGQRSYNEQFF. CDR3 nucleotides: TGTGCCAGCAGGGGACAGCGCTCCTACAATGAGCAGTTCTTC. Variable domain in full (rest from reference TRBV2 and TRBJ2-1): EPEVTQTPSHQVTQMGQEVILRCVPISNHLYFYWYRQILGQKVEFLVSFYNNEISEKSEIFDDQFSVERPDGSNFTLKIRSTKLEDSAMYFCASRGQRSYNEQFFGPGTRLTVL.

A few counts support this clone. The CDR3 region has the DNA TGCGCCAGCAGCGAGCCGGGACAGGGTGAGCAGTACTTC. Amino acid sequence: CASSEPGQGEQYF. This rearrangement joins TRBV5-1 to TRBJ2-7, with TRBD1 matching 9 bases. The CDR3 is made up of 13 amino acids. With V trimmed by 4 bases and J by 7 bases, 6 bases remained unmatched. Germline-derived CDR1 and CDR2 are SGHRS and YFSETQ.